This TCR beta chain was sequenced during a study of early T cells in non-severe SARS-CoV-2 infection. Findings and limits, study-wide: The study's VDJdb matching favored anti-spike CD8 responses and missed private and CD4 specificities.

TCRdb fed the 5' RACE reads into MiXCR, producing one record per CDR3 protein. The data contain approximately 27,000 distinct CDR3 sequences, under 6% of them singletons. This clonotype was counted ten times or more. What it binds is unknown. Germline lookup yields CDR1 SGDLS and CDR2 YYNGEE. V lost 0 bases and J lost 1, with 5 bases in between. The CDR3 is made up of 14 amino acids. The sequence was collected from an adult who was a healthcare worker with PCR-confirmed SARS-CoV-2 infection or an uninfected control (not recorded which). This chain joins TRBV9 and TRBJ1-5; TRBD1 is a possible D gene (5 bases). The specimen was whole blood. CDR3 in DNA: TGTGCCAGCAGCGTAGGACAGAGCAATCAGCCCCAGCATTTT. Translating gives CASSVGQSNQPQHF.